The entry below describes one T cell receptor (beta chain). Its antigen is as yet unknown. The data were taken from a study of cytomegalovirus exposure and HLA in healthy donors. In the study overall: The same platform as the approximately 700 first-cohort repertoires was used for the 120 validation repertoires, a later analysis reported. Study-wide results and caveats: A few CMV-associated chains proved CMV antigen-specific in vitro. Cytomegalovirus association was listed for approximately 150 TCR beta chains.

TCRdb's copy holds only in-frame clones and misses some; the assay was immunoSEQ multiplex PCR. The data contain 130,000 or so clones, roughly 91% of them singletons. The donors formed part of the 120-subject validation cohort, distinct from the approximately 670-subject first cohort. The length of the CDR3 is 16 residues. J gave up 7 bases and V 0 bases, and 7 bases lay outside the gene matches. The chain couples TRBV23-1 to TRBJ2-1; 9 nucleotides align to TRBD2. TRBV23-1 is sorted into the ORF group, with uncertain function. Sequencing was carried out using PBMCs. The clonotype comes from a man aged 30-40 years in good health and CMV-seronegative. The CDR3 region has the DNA TGCGCCAGCAGTCAATCGTCCAGCGGGGGGAAAAATGAGCAGTTCTTC. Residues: CASSQSSSGGKNEQFF.